Sequencing of this TCR beta chain was carried out in a study of T cell repertoires in cytomegalovirus infection. TCRdb reanalysed the reads using MiXCR and keeps one entry per CDR3 protein. Among approximately 990,000 distinct CDR3 sequences listed, 30% to 40% were seen once. Only a few counts were recorded for this clonotype. Its target is unknown. Looked up from germline, CDR1 is SEHNR and CDR2 is FQNEAQ (reference sequence). V lost 0 bases and J 3 bases, leaving 8 bases between the germline ends. The CDR3 runs to 14 residues. This sequence joins TRBV7-9 and TRBJ1-1; D not certain. The source material was cultured CD8+ T cells from PBMCs, sampled from culture after CMV antigen stimulation. The clonotype comes from a human donor in good health (CMV status not recorded). Some clones in this sample may be carry-over from other donors' samples. The CDR3 loop is CASSLAMTYTEAFF. In nucleotides, the CDR3 is TGTGCCAGCAGCTTAGCTATGACTTACACTGAAGCTTTCTTT.